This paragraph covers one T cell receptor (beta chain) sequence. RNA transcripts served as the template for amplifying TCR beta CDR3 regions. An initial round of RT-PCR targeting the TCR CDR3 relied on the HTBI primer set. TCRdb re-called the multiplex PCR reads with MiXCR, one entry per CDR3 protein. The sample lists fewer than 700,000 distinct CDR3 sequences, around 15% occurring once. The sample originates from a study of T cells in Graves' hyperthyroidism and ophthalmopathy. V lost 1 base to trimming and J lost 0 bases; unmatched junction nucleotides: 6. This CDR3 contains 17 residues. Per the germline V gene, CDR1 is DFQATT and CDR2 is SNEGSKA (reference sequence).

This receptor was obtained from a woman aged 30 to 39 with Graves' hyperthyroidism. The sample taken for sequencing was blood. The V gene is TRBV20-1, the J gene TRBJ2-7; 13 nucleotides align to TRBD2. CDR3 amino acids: CSARGDGLAGDSYEQYF. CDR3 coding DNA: TGCAGTGCTAGAGGGGATGGACTAGCGGGGGACTCCTACGAGCAGTACTTC.